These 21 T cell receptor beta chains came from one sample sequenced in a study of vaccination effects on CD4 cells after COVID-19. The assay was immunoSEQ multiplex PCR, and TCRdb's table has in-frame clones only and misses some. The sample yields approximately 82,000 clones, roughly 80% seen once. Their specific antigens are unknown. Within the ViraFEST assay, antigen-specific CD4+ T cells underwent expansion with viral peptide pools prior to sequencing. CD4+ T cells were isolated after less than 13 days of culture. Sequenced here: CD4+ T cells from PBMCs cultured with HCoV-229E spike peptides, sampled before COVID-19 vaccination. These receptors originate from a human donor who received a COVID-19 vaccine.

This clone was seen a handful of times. The CDR3 region is CASSEFSLPHQPQHF. CDR3 coding DNA: TGTGCCAGCAGTGAATTTTCCCTGCCGCATCAGCCCCAGCATTTT. The chain recombines TRBV25-1 with TRBJ1-5; D not resolved. The CDR3 spans 15 residues. V gave up 1 base and J gave up 5 bases, with 12 bases separating them. Germline V gene data show CDR1 as MGHDK and CDR2 as SYGVNS.

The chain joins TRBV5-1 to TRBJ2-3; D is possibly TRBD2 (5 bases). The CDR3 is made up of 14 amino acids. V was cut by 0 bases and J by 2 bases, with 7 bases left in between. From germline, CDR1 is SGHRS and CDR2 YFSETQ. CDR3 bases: TGCGCCAGCAGCTTGGGGCTAGCCACAGATACGCAGTATTTT. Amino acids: CASSLGLATDTQYF.

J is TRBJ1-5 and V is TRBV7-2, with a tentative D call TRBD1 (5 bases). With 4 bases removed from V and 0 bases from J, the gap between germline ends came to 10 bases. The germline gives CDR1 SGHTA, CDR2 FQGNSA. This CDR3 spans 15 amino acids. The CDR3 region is CASSSDRISNQPQHF. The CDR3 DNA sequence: TGTGCCAGCAGCTCCGACAGAATTAGCAATCAGCCCCAGCATTTT.

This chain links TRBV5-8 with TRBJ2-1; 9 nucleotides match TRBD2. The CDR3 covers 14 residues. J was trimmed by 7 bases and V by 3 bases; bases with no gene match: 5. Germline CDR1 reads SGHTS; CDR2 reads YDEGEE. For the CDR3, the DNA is TGTGCCAGCAGCTACCGCGGGGGGGTAAATGAGCAGTTCTTC. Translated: CASSYRGGVNEQFF.

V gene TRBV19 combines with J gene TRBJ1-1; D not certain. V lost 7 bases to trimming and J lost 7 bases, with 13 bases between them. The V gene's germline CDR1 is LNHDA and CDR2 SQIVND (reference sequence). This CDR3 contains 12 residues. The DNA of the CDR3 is TGTGCCAGTACCCCGGGCGGGATTGAAGCTTTCTTT. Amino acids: CASTPGGIEAFF.

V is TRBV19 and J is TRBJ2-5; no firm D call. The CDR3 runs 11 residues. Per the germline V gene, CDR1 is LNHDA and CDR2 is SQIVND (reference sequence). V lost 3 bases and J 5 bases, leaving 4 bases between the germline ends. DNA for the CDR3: TGTGCCAGTAGTATGAAGGAGACCCAGTACTTC. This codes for CASSMKETQYF.

CDR3 sequence (DNA): TGTGCCAGCCCAAATTGGGAGGGAAGCACAGATACGCAGTATTTT. Translating it yields CASPNWEGSTDTQYF. The gene calls are TRBV5-8 and TRBJ2-3, with 7 bases identical to TRBD2. After removal of 7 bases from V and 0 bases from J, the junction contained 8 bases not matched to a gene. The CDR3 has 15 residues. Germline V gene lookup returns CDR1 SGHTS and CDR2 YDEGEE.

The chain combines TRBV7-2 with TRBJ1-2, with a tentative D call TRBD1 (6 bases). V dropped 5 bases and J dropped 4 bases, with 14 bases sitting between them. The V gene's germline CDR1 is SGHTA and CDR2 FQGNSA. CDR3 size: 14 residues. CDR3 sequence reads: CASSPQGGPYGYTF. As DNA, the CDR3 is TGTGCCAGCAGCCCGCAAGGGGGGCCCTATGGCTACACCTTC.

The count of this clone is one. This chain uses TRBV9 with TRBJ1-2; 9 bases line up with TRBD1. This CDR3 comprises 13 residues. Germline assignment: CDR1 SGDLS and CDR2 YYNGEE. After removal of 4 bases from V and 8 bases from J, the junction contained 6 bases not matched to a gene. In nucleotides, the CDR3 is TGTGCCAGCAGCAAAGCGGGACAGGGAGGCTACACCTTC. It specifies CASSKAGQGGYTF.

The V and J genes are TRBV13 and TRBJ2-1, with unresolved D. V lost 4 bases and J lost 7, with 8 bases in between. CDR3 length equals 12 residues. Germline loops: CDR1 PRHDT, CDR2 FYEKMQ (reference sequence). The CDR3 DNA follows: TGTGCCAGCAGCTCGCTAGGGAATGAGCAGTTCTTC. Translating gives CASSSLGNEQFF.

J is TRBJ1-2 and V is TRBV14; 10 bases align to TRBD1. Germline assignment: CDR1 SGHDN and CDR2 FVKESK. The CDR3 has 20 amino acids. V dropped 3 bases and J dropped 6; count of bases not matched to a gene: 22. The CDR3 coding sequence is TGTGCCAGCAGCCATGGGACGTTTTTTTGGGACAGGGGTAATCTTGATGGCTACACCTTC. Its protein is CASSHGTFFWDRGNLDGYTF.

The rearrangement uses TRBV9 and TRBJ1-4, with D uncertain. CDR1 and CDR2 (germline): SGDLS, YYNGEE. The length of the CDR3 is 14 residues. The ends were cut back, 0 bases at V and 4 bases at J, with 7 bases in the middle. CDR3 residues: CASSVDLSNEKLFF. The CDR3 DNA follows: TGTGCCAGCAGCGTAGACCTTAGTAATGAAAAACTGTTTTTT.

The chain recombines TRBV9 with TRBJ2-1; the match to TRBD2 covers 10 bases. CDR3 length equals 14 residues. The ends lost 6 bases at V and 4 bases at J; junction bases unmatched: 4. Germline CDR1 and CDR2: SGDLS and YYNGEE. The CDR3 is CASTLAGGYNEQFF. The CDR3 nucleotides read TGTGCCAGCACATTAGCGGGGGGATACAATGAGCAGTTCTTC.

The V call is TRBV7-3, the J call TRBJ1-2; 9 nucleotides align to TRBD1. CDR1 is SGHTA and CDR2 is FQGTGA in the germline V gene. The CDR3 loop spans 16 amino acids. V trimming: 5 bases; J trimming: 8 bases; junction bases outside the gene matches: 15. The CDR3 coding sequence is TGTGCCAGCAGCCCCTTAGGACAGGGGATGGGGGGCGGCTACACCTTC. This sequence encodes CASSPLGQGMGGGYTF.

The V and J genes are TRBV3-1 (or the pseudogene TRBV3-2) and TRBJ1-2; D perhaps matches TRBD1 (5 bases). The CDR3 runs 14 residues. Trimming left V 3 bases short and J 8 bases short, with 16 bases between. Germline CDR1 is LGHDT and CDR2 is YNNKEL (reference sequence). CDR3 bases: TGTGCCAGCAGCCAGGGGCCCATCGGAGGAGGCTACACCTTC. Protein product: CASSQGPIGGGYTF.

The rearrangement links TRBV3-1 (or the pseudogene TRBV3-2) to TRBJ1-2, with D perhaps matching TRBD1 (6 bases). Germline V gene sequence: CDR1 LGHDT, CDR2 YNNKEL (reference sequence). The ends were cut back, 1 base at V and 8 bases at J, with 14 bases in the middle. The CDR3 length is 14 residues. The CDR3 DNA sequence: TGTGCCAGCAGCCAAGCTCCGCAGGGGAAGGGCTACACCTTC. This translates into CASSQAPQGKGYTF.

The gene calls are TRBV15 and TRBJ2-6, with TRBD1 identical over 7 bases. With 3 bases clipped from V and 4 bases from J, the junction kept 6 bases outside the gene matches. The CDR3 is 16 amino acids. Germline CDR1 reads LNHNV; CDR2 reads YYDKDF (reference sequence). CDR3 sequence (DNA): TGTGCCACCAGCAGGGGAACAGGGGCCGGGGCCAACGTCCTGACTTTC. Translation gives CATSRGTGAGANVLTF.

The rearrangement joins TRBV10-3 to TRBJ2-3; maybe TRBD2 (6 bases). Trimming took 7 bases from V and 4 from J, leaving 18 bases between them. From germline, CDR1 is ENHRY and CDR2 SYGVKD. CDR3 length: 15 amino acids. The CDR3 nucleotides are TGTGCCATCAAAGAGGGACTTTTGGTCGCAGATACGCAGTATTTT. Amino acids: CAIKEGLLVADTQYF.

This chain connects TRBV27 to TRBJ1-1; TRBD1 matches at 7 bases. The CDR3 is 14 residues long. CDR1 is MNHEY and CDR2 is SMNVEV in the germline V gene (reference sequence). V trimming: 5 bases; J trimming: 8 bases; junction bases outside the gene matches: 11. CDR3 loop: CASSDPTGSAEAFF. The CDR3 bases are TGTGCCAGCAGTGACCCGACAGGGTCCGCGGAAGCTTTCTTT.

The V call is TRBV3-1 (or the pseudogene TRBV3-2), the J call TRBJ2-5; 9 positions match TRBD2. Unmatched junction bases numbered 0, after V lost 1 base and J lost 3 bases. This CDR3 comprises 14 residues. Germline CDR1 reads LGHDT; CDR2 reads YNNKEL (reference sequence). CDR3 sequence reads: CASSQVAGEETQYF. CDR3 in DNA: TGTGCCAGCAGCCAAGTAGCGGGGGAAGAGACCCAGTACTTC.

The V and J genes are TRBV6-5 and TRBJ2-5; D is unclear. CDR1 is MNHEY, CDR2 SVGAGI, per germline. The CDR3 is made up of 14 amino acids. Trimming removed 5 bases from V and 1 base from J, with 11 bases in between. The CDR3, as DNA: TGTGCCAGCAGTCTCCGGATGATCCAAGAGACCCAGTACTTC. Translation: CASSLRMIQETQYF.